These 18 T cell receptor beta chains share one sample of origin, sequenced in a study of T cell responses to AZD1222 COVID-19 vaccine. Profiled with immunoSEQ multiplex PCR; TCRdb holds only in-frame clones, not every one. Among 50,000 to 65,000 clones listed, roughly 90% were seen once. Sequenced material: peripheral blood, taken 28 days after the second AZD1222 dose. The source is an adult who received the AZD1222 COVID-19 vaccine.

V and J are TRBV4-1 and TRBJ1-2; TRBD1 matches 10 bases. This CDR3 region has 17 residues. Germline-derived CDR1 and CDR2 are MGHRA and YSYEKL. With V trimmed by 0 bases and J by 6 bases, 10 bases remained unmatched. DNA for the CDR3: TGCGCCAGCAGCCAAGAAGTGGGGGACGACAGGGGGCATGGCTACACCTTC. As protein: CASSQEVGDDRGHGYTF.

This chain joins TRBV10-1 and TRBJ2-3, with 11 bases identical to TRBD2. V shed 0 bases, J shed 4 bases, and the junction held 6 bases outside the gene matches. The CDR3 spans 17 residues. CDR1 is WNHNN and CDR2 is SYGVQD in the germline V gene (reference sequence). The DNA of the CDR3 is TGCGCCAGCAGTGAGTCGAGACTAGCGGGATTTTCAGATACGCAGTATTTT. Translating gives CASSESRLAGFSDTQYF.

This clone was counted a few times. The chain has TRBV6-5 and TRBJ2-5; D is unresolved. Germline CDR1 is MNHEY and CDR2 is SVGAGI. This CDR3 has 14 amino acids. Trimming removed 4 bases at V and 4 bases at J, with 13 bases between. The CDR3 protein is CASSLTYSRETQYF. The CDR3 DNA follows: TGTGCCAGCAGTTTAACCTACTCGCGAGAGACCCAGTACTTC.

This clone has a single count. The gene calls are TRBV2 and TRBJ1-6; 7 bases agree with TRBD1. This CDR3 has 15 amino acids. The germline gives CDR1 SNHLY, CDR2 FYNNEI. V lost 6 bases to trimming and J lost 6 bases; unmatched junction nucleotides: 8. The CDR3 sequence: CASRTEQGRNSPLHF. For the CDR3, the DNA is TGTGCCAGCAGGACAGAACAGGGGCGTAATTCACCCCTCCACTTT.

The rearrangement links TRBV30 to TRBJ1-2; unclear D gene. CDR1 and CDR2 (germline): GTSNPN, SVGIG (reference sequence). The CDR3 is made up of 15 amino acids. Between the trimmed V and J ends, which lost 5 bases and 4 bases, there was a span of 20 bases. CDR3 DNA sequence: TGTGCCTGGGGCCGGTTGGGGTGGGAGGCCTATGGCTACACCTTC. It codes for CAWGRLGWEAYGYTF.

V usage is TRBV6-2 or TRBV6-3 and J usage is TRBJ1-5; no clear D. Germline V gene sequence: CDR1 MNHEY, CDR2 SVGEGT. V dropped 6 bases and J dropped 1 base, with 19 bases sitting between them. The CDR3 runs 17 residues. Here the CDR3 DNA reads TGTGCCAGCAGCCCTAATTGGGGAGGGCGCAGCAATCAGCCCCAGCATTTT. It specifies CASSPNWGGRSNQPQHF.

In this sample, this clone turned up once. This rearrangement joins TRBV7-9 to TRBJ1-3; D gene ambiguous. The CDR3 is 16 residues long. The V gene's germline CDR1 is SEHNR and CDR2 FQNEAQ (reference sequence). V lost 3 bases and J 0 bases, leaving 12 bases between the germline ends. The DNA of the CDR3 is TGTGCCAGCAGCTTCCCGGCGGGTGACTCTGGAAACACCATATATTTT. This sequence encodes CASSFPAGDSGNTIYF.

This chain links TRBV2 with TRBJ1-6; perhaps TRBD1 as D (5 bases). This CDR3 region has 14 residues. The germline V and J ends were trimmed by 5 bases and 10 bases, with 15 bases remaining between them. The germline CDR1 and CDR2 sequences are SNHLY and FYNNEI. CDR3 coding DNA: TGTGCCAGCAGTTTCCAGGGCCTGGGATCACCCCTCCACTTT. This translates into CASSFQGLGSPLHF.

The chain is built from TRBV9 and TRBJ1-3; D gene ambiguous. The CDR3 is 13 amino acids. The V gene lost 7 bases and the J gene lost 1 base, with 9 bases spanning the gap. Germline CDR1 reads SGDLS; CDR2 reads YYNGEE. Here the CDR3 reads CASSESSGNTIYF. The CDR3 nucleotides are TGTGCCAGCTCCGAGAGTTCTGGAAACACCATATATTTT.

The chain uses TRBV19 and TRBJ2-1, with 13 bases fitting TRBD2. The CDR3 totals 15 residues. Germline V gene sequence: CDR1 LNHDA, CDR2 SQIVND (reference sequence). The V segment lost 2 bases and the J segment 8 bases; nucleotides outside the gene matches: 3. The CDR3 DNA sequence: TGTGCCAGTAGTATAACTAGCGGGAGGGCCTATGAGCAGTTCTTC. This translates into CASSITSGRAYEQFF.

The chain is built from TRBV27 and TRBJ2-3; no clear D gene. CDR1 is MNHEY and CDR2 is SMNVEV in the germline V gene (reference sequence). With 1 base removed from V and 2 bases from J, the gap between germline ends came to 10 bases. CDR3 length: 15 residues. CDR3 region: CASSLYGETTDTQYF. The DNA for the CDR3 is TGTGCCAGCAGTTTATATGGGGAAACCACAGATACGCAGTATTTT.

This clone appeared a few times. V usage is TRBV11-2 and J usage is TRBJ2-3; D possibly corresponds to TRBD1 (5 bases). With 6 bases removed from V and 1 base from J, the gap between germline ends came to 14 bases. Germline assignment: CDR1 SGHAT and CDR2 FQNNGV. This CDR3 is 15 amino acids long. CDR3 coding DNA: TGTGCCAGCAGTCCAGGGTCTTTCCGCACAGATACGCAGTATTTT. It is translated as CASSPGSFRTDTQYF.

The count of this clone is one. The chain combines TRBV6-5 with TRBJ2-5; D perhaps matches TRBD2 (5 bases). CDR3 size: 11 residues. Germline V CDR1 and CDR2: MNHEY, SVGAGI. Deletions cut 6 bases from V and 5 bases from J, with 7 bases between. The CDR3 bases are TGTGCCAGCAGGAGGGCTGAGACCCAGTACTTC. Amino acid sequence: CASRRAETQYF.

The chain couples TRBV30 to TRBJ2-3; 10 bases fit TRBD1. The junction had 6 bases not matched to a gene; V was cut back by 1 base and J by 5 bases. CDR1 is GTSNPN, CDR2 SVGIG, per germline (reference sequence). This CDR3 contains 15 residues. Written as DNA, the CDR3 is TGTGCCTGGAGTGCCGGGACAGGGGTCCAAGATACGCAGTATTTT. The encoded protein is CAWSAGTGVQDTQYF. Combining the CDR3 with reference TRBV30 and TRBJ2-3 gives the whole variable domain SQTIHQWPATLVQPVGSPLSLECTVEGTSNPNLYWYRQAAGRGLQLLFYSVGIGQISSEVPQNLSASRPQDRQFILSSKKLLLSDSGFYLCAWSAGTGVQDTQYFGPGTRLTVL.

The chain combines TRBV11-3 with TRBJ1-1, with D unresolved. V lost 5 bases and J 4 bases, leaving 5 bases between the germline ends. The CDR3 covers 11 residues. CDR1 and CDR2 from the germline V gene are SGHNT and YENEEA. The CDR3 loop is CASSPSTEAFF. The CDR3 bases are TGTGCCAGCAGCCCCAGCACTGAAGCTTTCTTT.

The rearrangement joins TRBV9 to TRBJ2-3, with TRBD1 matching over 7 bases. Trimming removed 2 bases from V and 4 bases from J; junction bases left unmatched: 4. This CDR3 comprises 14 residues. The V gene's germline CDR1 is SGDLS and CDR2 YYNGEE. The CDR3 region is CASSVSRGSDTQYF. Here the CDR3 DNA reads TGTGCCAGCAGCGTTTCCAGGGGGTCAGATACGCAGTATTTT.

The CDR3 region is CASSLDDRVSGYTF. CDR3 coding DNA: TGTGCCAGCAGCTTGGATGACAGGGTGTCCGGCTACACCTTC. J is TRBJ1-2 and V is TRBV5-4; 7 nucleotides line up with TRBD1. CDR1 is SGHNT, CDR2 YYREEE, per germline (reference sequence). J was trimmed by 8 bases and V by 0 bases; bases with no gene match: 7. This CDR3 comprises 14 residues.

The rearrangement uses TRBV20-1 and TRBJ1-1, with D hard to call. The CDR3 runs 13 residues. CDR1 and CDR2 from the germline V gene are DFQATT and SNEGSKA (reference sequence). With 3 bases removed from V and 2 bases from J, the gap between germline ends came to 10 bases. This CDR3 reads CSASQDLNTEAFF. The CDR3 coding sequence is TGCAGTGCTAGTCAGGACCTAAACACTGAAGCTTTCTTT.